These 26 T cell receptor beta chains came from one sample sequenced in a study of Graves' ophthalmopathy and Graves' hyperthyroidism. The TCR beta CDR3 regions underwent amplification from RNA transcripts. Amplification began with first-round RT-PCR using HTBI primers, then second-round multiplex PCR was performed. MiXCR was run by TCRdb on the multiplex PCR reads, yielding one entry per CDR3 protein. The data hold 650,000 to 900,000 distinct CDR3 sequences, with around 40% observed a single time. The source material was peripheral blood. The receptors originated from an adult man with Graves' ophthalmopathy.

This clonotype was seen just once. Possible read error: a much larger clone is one base away. The DNA of the CDR3 is TGTGCCTTCAGTGAGTCATTCGGGGACCCTAACTATGGCTACACCTTC. Encoded protein: CAFSESFGDPNYGYTF. The chain recombines TRBV10-3 with TRBJ1-2; tentatively, D is TRBD1 (5 bases). This CDR3 region has 16 residues. CDR1 is ENHRY and CDR2 is SYGVKD in the germline V gene.

In its sample, this clonotype was seen a few times. The chain couples TRBV2 to TRBJ1-6; D not resolved. CDR3 length: 16 residues. The germline V gene encodes CDR1 SNHLY and CDR2 FYNNEI. The germline V and J ends were trimmed by 5 bases and 0 bases, with 11 bases remaining between them. The CDR3 here is CASSPEGSSYNSPLHF. CDR3 nucleotide sequence: TGTGCCAGCAGTCCCGAAGGGAGCTCCTATAATTCACCCCTCCACTTT.

This clonotype was counted only a few times. The genes are TRBV20-1 and TRBJ1-4, with 9 bases aligning to TRBD1. This CDR3 region has 17 residues. CDR1 and CDR2 from the germline V gene are DFQATT and SNEGSKA (reference sequence). Trimming at V came to 0 bases and at J to 7 bases, leaving 12 bases not matched to a gene. This CDR3 is CSARDLHSGTGSEKLFF. The CDR3 region has the DNA TGCAGTGCTAGAGACCTTCATTCCGGGACAGGGTCTGAAAAACTGTTTTTT.

This chain uses TRBV12-3 or TRBV12-4 with TRBJ1-3; D is perhaps TRBD1 (6 bases). The CDR3 is 16 residues long. Trimming took off 3 bases at V and 0 bases at J, with 12 bases between the two ends. DNA of the CDR3: TGTGCCAGCAGTTTTACAGGGTCGTTCTCTGGAAACACCATATATTTT. As protein: CASSFTGSFSGNTIYF.

This clonotype appeared once. The CDR3 loop reads CSVELRGSQEQYF. The CDR3 bases are TGCAGCGTTGAACTCAGGGGGTCACAAGAGCAGTACTTC. V usage is TRBV29-1 and J usage is TRBJ2-7; 7 nucleotides agree with TRBD1. J gave up 7 bases and V 2 bases, and 8 bases lay outside the gene matches. Looked up from germline, CDR1 is SQVTM and CDR2 is ANQGSEA. The CDR3 runs to 13 residues.

Concerning this clonotype itself: One base away lies a much larger clone, so this may be a sequencing read error. The chain employs TRBV19 and TRBJ1-5, with D possibly matching TRBD1 (6 bases). The CDR3 consists of 16 residues. The V gene's germline CDR1 is LNHDA and CDR2 SQIVND (reference sequence). CDR3 sequence reads: CASSIAAGASNRPQHF. In nucleotides, the CDR3 is TGTGCCAGTAGTATAGCGGCGGGGGCTAGCAATCGGCCCCAGCATTTT.

This clonotype was counted at least ten times. The chain couples TRBV19 to TRBJ1-5; D not resolved. Trimming removed 7 bases from V and 0 bases from J, with 13 bases in between. There are 15 residues in the CDR3. Germline assignment: CDR1 LNHDA and CDR2 SQIVND (reference sequence). The CDR3 loop reads CASNSRPYSNQPQHF. The CDR3 region has the DNA TGTGCCAGTAATTCTCGGCCGTATAGCAATCAGCCCCAGCATTTT.

A remark on this clonotype: At one end the junction does not follow the germline gene, possibly because of a read error. The rearrangement uses TRBV10-3 and TRBJ2-7; D is perhaps TRBD2 (5 bases). This CDR3 contains 14 residues. Germline assignment: CDR1 ENHRY and CDR2 SYGVKD. As DNA, the CDR3 is TGTGCCAGCAGTCTAACCCCGGGGTTCTACGAGCAGTACTTC. This codes for CASSLTPGFYEQYF.

The sample holds many counts of this clonotype. This chain connects TRBV2 to TRBJ1-4; D perhaps matches TRBD1 (5 bases). Germline CDR1 reads SNHLY; CDR2 reads FYNNEI. CDR3 length: 12 amino acids. Trimming removed 8 bases at V and 9 bases at J, with 13 bases between. The CDR3 spells CASLEYRKKLFF. The CDR3 DNA reads TGTGCCAGCTTAGAGTACAGGAAAAAACTGTTTTTT.

J is TRBJ1-5 and V is TRBV12-3 or TRBV12-4; D might be TRBD1 (5 bases). The CDR3 covers 15 residues. V lost 6 bases and J lost 6, with 18 bases in between. In nucleotides, the CDR3 is TGTGCCAGCAGCGCAGGGTCGGGCTGGGTTCAGCCCCAGCATTTT. Amino acid sequence: CASSAGSGWVQPQHF.

This clonotype came up many times. The V call is TRBV9, the J call TRBJ2-7; 9 bases are a match to TRBD1. Germline CDR1 reads SGDLS; CDR2 reads YYNGEE. This CDR3 comprises 14 residues. Trimming took 3 bases from V and 3 from J; bases not matched to a gene: 4. CDR3 bases: TGTGCCAGCAGCGCCGGGACAGGGCACTACGAGCAGTACTTC. Residues: CASSAGTGHYEQYF.

This clonotype was found a few times. As DNA, the CDR3 is TGTGCCACCTCCCAGGGGGTGGGAGAGCAGTACTTC. The encoded protein is CATSQGVGEQYF. The chain uses TRBV12-3 or TRBV12-4 and TRBJ2-7; 7 positions match TRBD1. This CDR3 spans 12 amino acids. V shed 10 bases and J 7 bases; nucleotides not matched to a gene: 10.

This chain links TRBV14 with TRBJ1-5; 7 bases line up with TRBD1. Germline-derived CDR1 and CDR2 are SGHDN and FVKESK. Trimming removed 0 bases from V and 7 bases from J; junction bases left unmatched: 6. The CDR3 spans 15 residues. The CDR3 DNA reads TGTGCCAGCAGCCAAGATATGACAGGGTGGCAGCCCCAGCATTTT. Its translation: CASSQDMTGWQPQHF.

This clonotype was seen more than once but under ten times. Written as DNA, the CDR3 is TGTGCCAGCAGCCCTTCAGGGGTCTACGAGCAGTACTTC. Residues: CASSPSGVYEQYF. The chain couples TRBV7-2 to TRBJ2-7; D might be TRBD1 (6 bases). This CDR3 has 13 amino acids. Germline V gene data show CDR1 as SGHTA and CDR2 as FQGNSA. Trimming removed 5 bases at V and 3 bases at J, with 11 bases between.

Regarding this clonotype: Compared with germline, one end of the junction differs, possibly owing to a read error. V is TRBV10-3 and J is TRBJ2-7; 8 positions match TRBD1. The germline CDR1 and CDR2 sequences are ENHRY and SYGVKD. The CDR3 has 14 amino acids. The chain's CDR3 is CASSYTDRVPEQYF. DNA for the CDR3: TGTGCCAGCAGTTACACGGACAGGGTTCCCGAGCAGTACTTC.

This clonotype appeared a few times. The chain has TRBV9 and TRBJ2-7; no clear D gene. From germline, CDR1 is SGDLS and CDR2 YYNGEE. V was pared by 0 bases and J by 2 bases, with 9 bases between. CDR3 size: 14 residues. CDR3 residues: CASSVAEKPYEQYF. The CDR3 DNA sequence: TGTGCCAGCAGCGTAGCGGAAAAACCCTACGAGCAGTACTTC.

V is TRBV20-1 and J is TRBJ1-2, with 10 nucleotides matching TRBD1. Looked up from germline, CDR1 is DFQATT and CDR2 is SNEGSKA (reference sequence). V was clipped by 5 bases and J by 7 bases; unmatched bases: 4. The CDR3 consists of 12 residues. CDR3 DNA: TGCAGTGCTCGGACAGGGGGTCCTGGCTACACCTTC. Translated: CSARTGGPGYTF.

On this clonotype: Just one base apart from a much larger clone, this may be a read error. This chain uses TRBV7-9 with TRBJ2-5; a weak D match, TRBD2 (5 bases). This CDR3 has 14 residues. In germline, CDR1 is SEHNR, CDR2 FQNEAQ (reference sequence). The CDR3 sequence: CASSLVGIRETRYF. The CDR3 coding sequence is TGTGCCAGCAGCTTAGTCGGGATTAGGGAGACCCGGTACTTC.

This clonotype was seen more than once but under ten times. The genes are TRBV7-3 and TRBJ2-7; the match to TRBD2 covers 7 bases. The CDR3 has 15 residues. CDR1 is SGHTA, CDR2 FQGTGA, per germline. J gave up 3 bases and V 5 bases, and 10 bases lay outside the gene matches. Written as DNA, the CDR3 is TGTGCCAGCAGCCCCGTGGGGGGGAGGGTCTACGAGCAGTACTTC. This encodes CASSPVGGRVYEQYF.

This clonotype has more than one count but fewer than ten. The chain couples TRBV19 to TRBJ1-1; possibly TRBD1 for D (6 bases). Deletions cut 1 base from V and 4 bases from J, with 13 bases between. The length of the CDR3 is 15 residues. CDR1 is LNHDA, CDR2 SQIVND, per germline (reference sequence). The CDR3 DNA follows: TGTGCCAGTAGTATAGTCGGGGGGCAGACCACTGAAGCTTTCTTT. Amino acid sequence: CASSIVGGQTTEAFF. Looking up the rest from reference TRBV19 and TRBJ1-1 gives the full variable domain: DGGITQSPKYLFRKEGQNVTLSCEQNLNHDAMYWYRQDPGQGLRLIYYSQIVNDFQKGDIAEGYSVSREKKESFPLTVTSAQKNPTAFYLCASSIVGGQTTEAFFGQGTRLTVV.

Only a few counts were recorded for this clonotype. The CDR3 region has the DNA TGTGCCAGCAGTTACTTGAGGACTAGCGGGGCGCTATACTACGAGCAGTACTTC. Its protein is CASSYLRTSGALYYEQYF. The J gene is TRBJ2-7, the V gene TRBV6-5; 12 positions match TRBD2. This CDR3 is 18 amino acids long. Germline CDR1 and CDR2: MNHEY and SVGAGI. V was pared by 1 base and J by 3 bases, with 10 bases of the junction left unmatched.

In this sample, this clonotype turned up many times. V gene TRBV7-9 combines with J gene TRBJ2-5; D gene uncertain. With 4 bases removed from V and 5 bases from J, the gap between germline ends came to 11 bases. The CDR3 length is 13 residues. The germline V gene encodes CDR1 SEHNR and CDR2 FQNEAQ (reference sequence). Written as DNA, the CDR3 is TGTGCCAGCAGCTCGAACCTAGGGGAGACCCAGTACTTC. It codes for CASSSNLGETQYF.

The chain recombines TRBV11-1 with TRBJ1-2; 8 bases agree with TRBD1. The CDR3 is 13 residues long. The germline gives CDR1 SGHAT, CDR2 FQDESV (reference sequence). V shed 5 bases, J shed 6 bases, and the junction held 5 bases outside the gene matches. The CDR3 DNA sequence: TGTGCCAGCAGCGTTGCCAGGGGGCATGGCTACACCTTC. Its protein product is CASSVARGHGYTF.

As to this clonotype: A junction end diverges from the germline sequence, so it may reflect a read error. The chain recombines TRBV20-1 with TRBJ1-2; unclear D gene. Looked up from germline, CDR1 is DFQATT and CDR2 is SNEGSKA (reference sequence). The CDR3 is made up of 12 amino acids. The DNA of the CDR3 is TGCAGTGCTGGAGATACGGGGTATGGCTACACCTTC. Encoded protein: CSAGDTGYGYTF.

This chain uses TRBV7-9 with TRBJ2-7, with TRBD2 identical over 7 bases. The CDR3 consists of 15 residues. In germline, CDR1 is SEHNR, CDR2 FQNEAQ (reference sequence). J lost 2 bases, V lost 5 bases, and 9 bases had no gene match. This CDR3 is CASSRASGLTYEQYF. The CDR3 coding sequence is TGTGCCAGCAGCCGAGCTAGCGGTCTCACCTACGAGCAGTACTTC.

This clonotype showed up just once. The genes are TRBV29-1 and TRBJ1-6; the D gene is possibly TRBD1 (5 bases). The CDR3 is 13 amino acids. Germline lookup yields CDR1 SQVTM and CDR2 ANQGSEA. V lost 7 bases to trimming and J lost 10 bases, with 17 bases between them. The CDR3 is CSAGHSGNSPLHF. CDR3 sequence (DNA): TGCAGCGCCGGACATAGCGGGAACTCACCCCTCCACTTT.